The 2 T cell receptor beta chains listed next were all sequenced from one sample in a study of T cells in Graves' hyperthyroidism and ophthalmopathy. Researchers took RNA transcripts and amplified the TCR beta CDR3 regions from them. HTBI primers drove first-round RT-PCR of the TCR CDR3. TCRdb called the multiplex PCR reads again in MiXCR, with one record for every CDR3 protein. The table records under 350,000 distinct CDR3 sequences, about 17% of them present only once. The sample was blood. All receptors come from an older woman with Graves' ophthalmopathy.

This clonotype has at least ten counts. The chain joins TRBV2 to TRBJ2-7; 8 bases map to TRBD1. The CDR3 spans 14 residues. Germline V gene sequence: CDR1 SNHLY, CDR2 FYNNEI. J was trimmed by 7 bases and V by 2 bases; bases with no gene match: 7. CDR3 bases: TGTGCCAGCAGTGAACAGGGGGCGATTCGGGAGCAGTACTTC. Translated, it gives CASSEQGAIREQYF.

This chain uses TRBV12-3 or TRBV12-4 with TRBJ1-3; 7 nucleotides match TRBD1. V was clipped by 6 bases and J by 0 bases; unmatched bases: 5. There are 15 residues in the CDR3. CDR3 region: CASRQGVGSGNTIYF. The DNA of the CDR3 is TGTGCCAGCAGGCAGGGGGTCGGCTCTGGAAACACCATATATTTT.